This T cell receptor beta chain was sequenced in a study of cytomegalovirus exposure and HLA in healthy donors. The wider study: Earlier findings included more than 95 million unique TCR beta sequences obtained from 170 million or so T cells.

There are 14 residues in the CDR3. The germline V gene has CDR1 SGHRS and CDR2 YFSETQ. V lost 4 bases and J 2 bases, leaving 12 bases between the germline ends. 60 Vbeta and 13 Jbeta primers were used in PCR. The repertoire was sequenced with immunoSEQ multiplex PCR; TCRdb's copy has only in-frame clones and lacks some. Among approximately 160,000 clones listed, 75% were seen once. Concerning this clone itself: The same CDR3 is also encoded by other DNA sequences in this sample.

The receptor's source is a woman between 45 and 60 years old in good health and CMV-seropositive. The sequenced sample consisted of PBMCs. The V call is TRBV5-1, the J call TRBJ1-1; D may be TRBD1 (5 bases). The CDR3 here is CASSLQGGNTEAFF. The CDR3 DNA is TGCGCCAGCAGCCTTCAGGGAGGAAACACTGAAGCTTTCTTT.